A single sample is the source of the 10 T cell receptor beta chains below, sequenced in a study of blood T cell repertoires in COVID-19. The method was immunoSEQ multiplex PCR; TCRdb's version includes in-frame clones alone and lacks a portion of them. This sample yields some 290,000 clones, of which 81% are seen a single time; 2.5% to 3% belongs to the top ten. The sequenced sample was peripheral blood. The receptors come from a woman aged 60-75 years with active or convalescent COVID-19.

The CDR3 DNA is TGTGCCAGCAGTATTGGACAGGGGGTTGATAGCACAGATACGCAGTATTTT. It encodes CASSIGQGVDSTDTQYF. V is TRBV6-4 and J is TRBJ2-3; 10 bases align to TRBD1. The CDR3 length is 17 residues. V was pared by 5 bases and J by 0 bases, with 8 bases of the junction left unmatched. Germline V gene lookup returns CDR1 MRHNA and CDR2 SNTAGT.

J is TRBJ2-7 and V is TRBV28, with TRBD2 as a possible D gene (6 bases). V dropped 5 bases and J dropped 1 base, with 6 bases sitting between them. From germline, CDR1 is MDHEN and CDR2 SYDVKM. The CDR3 is 12 residues long. CDR3: CASSRGSYEQYF. For the CDR3, the DNA is TGTGCCAGCAGTCGGGGGTCCTACGAGCAGTACTTC.

CDR3 amino acids: CASSLTDKLAFF. The CDR3 nucleotides are TGTGCCAGCAGCCTAACTGACAAGTTAGCTTTCTTT. This sequence joins TRBV7-9 and TRBJ1-1; D is unclear. Trimming left V 5 bases short and J 10 bases short, with 14 bases between. The CDR3 covers 12 residues. Germline V gene sequence: CDR1 SEHNR, CDR2 FQNEAQ (reference sequence).

The chain links TRBV6-5 to TRBJ1-1; 7 bases fit TRBD1. Germline values: CDR1 MNHEY, CDR2 SVGAGI. With 2 bases clipped from V and 6 bases from J, the junction kept 12 bases outside the gene matches. The CDR3 has 16 residues. The CDR3 DNA is TGTGCCAGCAGTTACCCGCAGACAGGGAGGAGCGCTGAAGCTTTCTTT. This gives the protein CASSYPQTGRSAEAFF.

This clone has only a few counts. V and J are TRBV5-5 and TRBJ1-5, with TRBD1 matching 9 bases. This CDR3 contains 15 residues. Germline V CDR1 and CDR2: SGHKS, YYEKEE (reference sequence). V was pared by 1 base and J by 7 bases, with 6 bases of the junction left unmatched. CDR3 loop: CASSLRGTGKQPQHF. The CDR3 DNA reads TGTGCCAGCAGCTTGCGAGGGACAGGGAAACAGCCCCAGCATTTT.

The chain has TRBV7-2 and TRBJ2-3, with 9 bases matching TRBD2. J gave up 4 bases and V 0 bases, and 5 bases lay outside the gene matches. Germline V gene sequence: CDR1 SGHTA, CDR2 FQGNSA. The CDR3 is 16 amino acids. CDR3 sequence: CASSLALGGGADTQYF. The CDR3 bases are TGTGCCAGCAGCTTAGCGCTTGGCGGGGGGGCAGATACGCAGTATTTT.

This chain uses TRBV11-2 with TRBJ2-7; maybe TRBD1 (6 bases). Looked up from germline, CDR1 is SGHAT and CDR2 is FQNNGV. CDR3 length: 16 amino acids. Trimming took 3 bases from V and 0 from J, leaving 15 bases between them. The CDR3 sequence: CASSFRGGRSSYEQYF. The CDR3 DNA is TGTGCCAGCAGCTTCCGAGGGGGTCGGAGCTCCTACGAGCAGTACTTC.

This rearrangement joins TRBV11-2 to TRBJ1-1, with no clear D. The germline CDR1 and CDR2 sequences are SGHAT and FQNNGV. CDR3 length: 15 amino acids. The V and J ends lost 5 bases and 0 bases respectively, with 13 bases between them. In DNA form, the CDR3 reads TGTGCCAGCAGCCCCGGCAGGTCGCTGAACACTGAAGCTTTCTTT. It specifies CASSPGRSLNTEAFF.

The chain links TRBV5-4 to TRBJ2-2; TRBD1 is a possible D gene (6 bases). There are 16 residues in the CDR3. Germline V gives CDR1 SGHNT, CDR2 YYREEE (reference sequence). Trimming left V 9 bases short and J 6 bases short, with 24 bases between. The CDR3: CAIEVQGIEKAGELFF. Here the CDR3 DNA reads TGTGCCATCGAAGTACAGGGAATTGAGAAGGCCGGGGAGCTGTTTTTT.

The chain couples TRBV21-1 to TRBJ2-2; the table's D call, TRBD2, was not checked against the DNA. TRBV21-1 is marked as a pseudogene. The CDR3 sequence is 18 residues long. The CDR3, as DNA: TGTGCCAGCAGCAAAGGAGGCAGCGGGGGGCCGGGGACCGGGGAGCTGTTTTTT. Protein: CASSKGGSGGPGTGELFF.